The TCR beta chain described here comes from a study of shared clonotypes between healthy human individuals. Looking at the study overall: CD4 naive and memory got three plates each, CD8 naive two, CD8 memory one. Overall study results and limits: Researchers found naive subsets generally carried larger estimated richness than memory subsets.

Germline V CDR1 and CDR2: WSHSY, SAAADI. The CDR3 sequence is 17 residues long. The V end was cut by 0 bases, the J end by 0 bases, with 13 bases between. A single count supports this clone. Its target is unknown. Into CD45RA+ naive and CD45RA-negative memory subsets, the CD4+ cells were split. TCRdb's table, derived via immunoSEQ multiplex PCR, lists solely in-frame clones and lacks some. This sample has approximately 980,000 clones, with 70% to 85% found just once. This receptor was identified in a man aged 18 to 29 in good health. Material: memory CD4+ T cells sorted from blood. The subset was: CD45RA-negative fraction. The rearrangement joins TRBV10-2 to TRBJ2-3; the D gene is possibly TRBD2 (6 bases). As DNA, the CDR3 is TGCGCCAGCAGTGAGTCGGGTACTAGCCGCAGCACAGATACGCAGTATTTT. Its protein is CASSESGTSRSTDTQYF.